What follows is one T cell receptor beta chain and its context. What it recognizes is unknown. The data derive from a study of radiation and T cells in renal cell carcinoma. Study observations and caveats: From baseline, blood top tumor clonotypes peaked at 2 weeks post-radiation.

V was clipped by 6 bases and J by 3 bases, with 19 bases between them. The CDR3 loop spans 15 amino acids. CDR1 and CDR2 from the germline V gene are SGHRS and YFSETQ. Generated by immunoSEQ multiplex PCR, the TCRdb table keeps only in-frame clones and is missing some. The sample lists more than 65,000 clones, approximately 86% occurring once. The sample's time point: blood 2 weeks post-SBRT. Treatment defined: 15 Gy SBRT to primary tumor, nephrectomy 4 weeks later. The material was blood, obtained from a patient whose treatment included radiotherapy and nephrectomy. The V call is TRBV5-1, the J call TRBJ2-7; D is perhaps TRBD2 (5 bases). The TCR comes from a woman aged 45-59 years with renal cell carcinoma. Here the CDR3 DNA reads TGCGCCAGCACTTTTCGGCGGGCTCCTGGCTACGAGCAGTACTTC. Its translation: CASTFRRAPGYEQYF.